The 21 T cell receptor beta chains given below trace back to one sample, sequenced in a study of blood T cell repertoires in COVID-19. The data were produced by immunoSEQ multiplex PCR, yet TCRdb's version contains in-frame clones alone and is incomplete. This sample carries some 250,000 clones, over 80% of them seen once, and the ten largest clones take 1.2%. The source material was PBMCs or T cells enriched from blood (not recorded which). All receptors derive from a human donor in a cohort exposed to, infected with or recovered from COVID-19 (not recorded which). The donor label of this sample is uncertain.

V gene TRBV2 combines with J gene TRBJ1-3, with a tentative D call TRBD1 (6 bases). The germline V gene encodes CDR1 SNHLY and CDR2 FYNNEI. V lost 0 bases and J lost 0, with 12 bases in between. The CDR3 runs to 17 residues. CDR3 residues: CASSEAGQGISGNTIYF. The CDR3 DNA follows: TGTGCCAGCAGTGAAGCTGGCCAGGGGATCTCTGGAAACACCATATATTTT.

This clone was seen only a few times. In DNA, the CDR3 is TGTGCCAGTAGTATTGGGGGGACGGACTTTTCGGGGAGAGGAAAACTGTTTTTT. Its translation: CASSIGGTDFSGRGKLFF. The chain joins TRBV19 to TRBJ1-4, with D tentatively TRBD1 (5 bases). The germline V and J ends were trimmed by 3 bases and 10 bases, with 27 bases remaining between them. Per the germline V gene, CDR1 is LNHDA and CDR2 is SQIVND (reference sequence). This CDR3 spans 18 amino acids.

The chain recombines TRBV4-1 with TRBJ1-6, with 10 bases fitting TRBD1. With 4 bases clipped from V and 6 bases from J, the junction kept 6 bases outside the gene matches. The CDR3 is 16 residues long. Germline CDR1 and CDR2: MGHRA and YSYEKL. This chain's CDR3 is CASSRGTGERNSPLHF. As DNA, the CDR3 is TGCGCCAGCAGCCGCGGGACAGGGGAACGTAATTCACCCCTCCACTTT.

This clone came up once. V and J are TRBV4-3 and TRBJ1-3; 10 nucleotides match TRBD1. The V gene end was trimmed by 4 bases and the J gene end by 2 bases; junction bases not matched to a gene: 2. From germline, CDR1 is LGHNA and CDR2 YSLEER. This CDR3 is built from 15 residues. The CDR3 loop reads CASSLGTGAGNTIYF. The CDR3 DNA follows: TGCGCCAGCAGCCTCGGGACAGGGGCTGGAAACACCATATATTTT.

This rearrangement joins TRBV7-2 to TRBJ1-6; D is unclear. In germline, CDR1 is SGHTA, CDR2 FQGNSA. V shed 5 bases and J shed 7 bases, with 9 bases lying between them. This CDR3 region has 13 residues. CDR3 nucleotides: TGTGCCAGCAGCATGGACTACAATTCACCCCTCCACTTT. Translation gives CASSMDYNSPLHF.

This clone was detected once. The DNA of the CDR3 is TGTGCCATCAGTCCGACAGGGGCTTTTGAAGCTTTCTTT. This encodes CAISPTGAFEAFF. The J gene is TRBJ1-1, the V gene TRBV10-3, with 8 bases that match TRBD1. Germline assignment: CDR1 ENHRY and CDR2 SYGVKD. V gave up 5 bases and J gave up 7 bases; unmatched junction bases: 6. There are 13 residues in the CDR3.

The V gene is TRBV5-4, the J gene TRBJ2-3, with TRBD2 matching over 11 bases. J lost 6 bases, V lost 4 bases, and 13 bases had no gene match. Germline V gene data show CDR1 as SGHNT and CDR2 as YYREEE (reference sequence). The CDR3 loop spans 17 amino acids. The CDR3: CASSSLAGGRPGDTQYF. The CDR3 DNA follows: TGTGCCAGCAGCAGTTTAGCGGGGGGGCGACCAGGTGATACGCAGTATTTT.

The J gene is TRBJ1-1, the V gene TRBV30; D possibly corresponds to TRBD1 (5 bases). Germline assignment: CDR1 GTSNPN and CDR2 SVGIG (reference sequence). The ends were cut back, 3 bases at V and 4 bases at J, with 12 bases in the middle. The CDR3 runs to 13 residues. CDR3 amino acids: CAWRTGRSTEAFF. Written as DNA, the CDR3 is TGTGCCTGGAGAACAGGTCGATCCACTGAAGCTTTCTTT.

The rearrangement uses TRBV29-1 and TRBJ2-5; the match to TRBD2 covers 11 bases. Looked up from germline, CDR1 is SQVTM and CDR2 is ANQGSEA. The CDR3 sequence is 13 residues long. This CDR3 reads CSYSGGAGETQYF. In DNA form, the CDR3 reads TGCAGTTATAGCGGGGGGGCCGGGGAGACCCAGTACTTC.

The J gene is TRBJ2-7, the V gene TRBV6-6; tentatively, D is TRBD2 (5 bases). The ends were cut back, 5 bases at V and 2 bases at J, with 19 bases in the middle. Germline-derived CDR1 and CDR2 are MNHNY and SVGAGI (reference sequence). The CDR3 is 16 residues long. The CDR3 region has the DNA TGTGCCAGCAGTCGACGTTCCCGTAACGGGGCCTACGAGCAGTACTTC. It is translated as CASSRRSRNGAYEQYF.

DNA for the CDR3: TGTGCCACATCCCGGGGGATTGGGGCAGATACGCAGTATTTT. Its translation: CATSRGIGADTQYF. The gene calls are TRBV24-1 and TRBJ2-3, with D perhaps matching TRBD2 (6 bases). This CDR3 has 14 residues. With 10 bases removed from V and 4 bases from J, the gap between germline ends came to 17 bases. Germline CDR1 is KGHDR and CDR2 is SFDVKD.

The chain uses TRBV7-9 and TRBJ1-2; the D gene is possibly TRBD1 (6 bases). CDR3 length equals 16 residues. In germline, CDR1 is SEHNR, CDR2 FQNEAQ (reference sequence). Trimming removed 4 bases from V and 6 bases from J, with 21 bases in between. The CDR3 region is CASSSIGTKTLDGYTF. CDR3 bases: TGTGCCAGCAGCTCGATCGGGACAAAGACCTTGGATGGCTACACCTTC.

V and J are TRBV7-2 and TRBJ1-3; D is uncertain. Trimming cost V 5 bases and J 4 bases, with 12 bases left between them. Germline CDR1 is SGHTA and CDR2 is FQGNSA. The CDR3 covers 14 residues. For the CDR3, the DNA is TGTGCCAGCAGCAACAGCCCGGGGGGAAACACCATATATTTT. This sequence encodes CASSNSPGGNTIYF.

CDR3 coding DNA: TGTGCCAGTAGTACCGACAGGGGAACCGGGGAGCTGTTTTTT. Translated, it gives CASSTDRGTGELFF. The V gene is TRBV19, the J gene TRBJ2-2; 8 bases match TRBD1. The CDR3 contains 14 residues. Trimming took 4 bases from V and 5 from J; bases not matched to a gene: 3. Per the germline V gene, CDR1 is LNHDA and CDR2 is SQIVND (reference sequence).

The chain couples TRBV6-1 to TRBJ2-2, with 10 bases aligning to TRBD2. This CDR3 is 15 amino acids long. With V trimmed by 1 base and J by 6 bases, 2 bases remained unmatched. Germline values: CDR1 MNHNS, CDR2 SASEGT. The CDR3 nucleotides are TGTGCCAGCAGTGAAGGAGCGGGGGGGCCCGGGGAGCTGTTTTTT. Residues: CASSEGAGGPGELFF.

This sequence joins TRBV9 and TRBJ1-5; D might be TRBD1 (6 bases). The CDR3 covers 14 residues. Trimming shortened V by 3 bases and J by 3 bases, and 10 bases separated the two germline ends. The germline gives CDR1 SGDLS, CDR2 YYNGEE. The CDR3 reads CASSAGQFNQPQHF. DNA for the CDR3: TGTGCCAGCAGCGCCGGACAGTTCAATCAGCCCCAGCATTTT.

The rearrangement joins TRBV5-1 to TRBJ2-2; 7 bases line up with TRBD2. Germline CDR1 SGHRS, CDR2 YFSETQ. The J segment lost 6 bases and the V segment lost 5 bases, leaving 4 bases of the junction unmatched. This CDR3 contains 13 residues. The CDR3 nucleotides are TGCGCCAGCAGTCGGGGGGAGGCCGGGGAGCTGTTTTTT. Its translation is CASSRGEAGELFF.

The CDR3 here is CASSPLDRLTDTQYF. CDR3 nucleotide sequence: TGCGCCAGCAGCCCCCTAGACAGGCTCACAGATACGCAGTATTTT. This sequence joins TRBV5-1 and TRBJ2-3; possibly TRBD1 for D (6 bases). The CDR3 is made up of 15 amino acids. V was pared by 4 bases and J by 2 bases, with 14 bases between. CDR1 is SGHRS and CDR2 is YFSETQ in the germline V gene.

The chain is built from TRBV19 and TRBJ1-5; TRBD1 aligns across 7 bases. Germline lookup yields CDR1 LNHDA and CDR2 SQIVND (reference sequence). V shed 4 bases and J 7 bases; nucleotides not matched to a gene: 10. This CDR3 is built from 15 residues. For the CDR3, the DNA is TGTGCCAGTAGTACGACAGGGTCTTCGCGGCAGCCCCAGCATTTT. Its protein product is CASSTTGSSRQPQHF.

This clone was seen only once. The rearrangement joins TRBV6-5 to TRBJ2-3; 8 bases are shared with TRBD2. V shed 4 bases and J 3 bases; nucleotides not matched to a gene: 6. Germline CDR1 reads MNHEY; CDR2 reads SVGAGI. The CDR3 contains 15 residues. The CDR3 loop is CASSSAGAETDTQYF. CDR3 DNA: TGTGCCAGCAGTTCAGCGGGGGCAGAAACAGATACGCAGTATTTT.

The rearrangement uses TRBV7-9 and TRBJ1-2, with 10 bases aligning to TRBD1. V trimming: 1 base; J trimming: 7 bases; junction bases outside the gene matches: 6. The CDR3 consists of 15 residues. Germline CDR1 reads SEHNR; CDR2 reads FQNEAQ (reference sequence). CDR3 nucleotides: TGTGCCAGCAGCTTAGAGGTGACAGGGGGCCGTGGCTACACCTTC. Translating gives CASSLEVTGGRGYTF.